The T cell receptor beta chain described here comes from a study of blood T cell repertoires in COVID-19. In the original processing: Amplified reference gene primers provided the basis for estimating nucleated cell counts. Measured with immunoSEQ multiplex PCR; TCRdb has only the in-frame clones, and not every one. The DNA gave D and trimming, while V, J and clone size come from that table. The data contain hundreds of thousands of clones, 89% of them singletons. The V gene lost 5 bases and the J gene lost 5 bases, with 25 bases spanning the gap. The germline gives CDR1 SEHNR, CDR2 FQNEAQ (reference sequence). This CDR3 region has 17 residues.

The receptor comes from a woman in her forties or fifties who had been exposed to COVID-19. Sequencing used PBMCs or T cells enriched from blood (not recorded which). This chain joins TRBV7-9 and TRBJ2-7, with D maybe TRBD2 (5 bases). The CDR3 sequence is CASSITYGYGKRDEQYF. The CDR3 DNA reads as TGTGCCAGCAGCATAACTTATGGGTACGGTAAGAGGGACGAGCAGTACTTC.